These T cell receptor beta chains were read from a single sample in a study of control samples from healthy donors and cancer patients. Here immunoSEQ multiplex PCR was the method, and the copy in TCRdb shows in-frame clones only, minus some. The table includes around 100,000 clones, 80% to 95% detected once. Sequencing used blood. These receptors were collected from a human donor in good health. The donor label of this sample is uncertain. CDR3s include the opening cysteine and the closing phenylalanine or tryptophan. The order of the fields is D gene, V gene, clone size, J gene, CDR3 DNA, CDR3 protein. The D gene is left open where the match is weak. Clone size appears in some rows only: once, few, many, or a class for an expanded clone.

-	TRBV20-1	-	TRBJ1-2	TGCAGTGCTAACCCCAGGGACGGCTACACCTTC	CSANPRDGYTF
TRBD1	TRBV5-4	-	TRBJ1-2	TGTGCCAGCAGCCAACAGGGGACTAACTATGGCTACACCTTC	CASSQQGTNYGYTF
-	TRBV5-1	-	TRBJ2-3	TGCGCCAGCAGCCTCCGATTAGACGGCAGCACAGATACGCAGTATTTT	CASSLRLDGSTDTQYF
TRBD2	TRBV27	-	TRBJ2-3	TGTGCCAGCAGACAACGCGGGGGGGATACCACAGATACGCAGTATTTT	CASRQRGGDTTDTQYF
-	TRBV7-2	-	TRBJ2-6	TGTGCCAGCAGCTTAGGACAGGCTGGGGCCAACGTCCTGACTTTC	CASSLGQAGANVLTF
-	TRBV3-1/TRBV3-2	few	TRBJ1-6	TGTGCCAGCAGGTACAGGGTTGATAATTCACCCCTCCACTTT	CASRYRVDNSPLHF
-	TRBV3-1/TRBV3-2	-	TRBJ2-5	TGTGCCAGCAGCTCCGCGTGGGAGAGAGAGACCCAGTACTTC	CASSSAWERETQYF
TRBD1	TRBV24-1	-	TRBJ2-2	TGTGCCACCAGTGACGGGGACAGAAGGAACACCGGGGAGCTGTTTTTT	CATSDGDRRNTGELFF
TRBD2	TRBV27	-	TRBJ2-5	TGTGCCAGCAGTCCCCGGACTAGACAAGAGACCCAGTACTTC	CASSPRTRQETQYF
-	TRBV10-3	-	TRBJ1-6	TGTGCCATCAGCCAAAGAGATAATTCACCCCTCCACTTT	CAISQRDNSPLHF
-	TRBV30	-	TRBJ1-1	TGTGCCTGGAGTGTAAGGGCGGACACTGAAGCTTTCTTT	CAWSVRADTEAFF
-	TRBV18	-	TRBJ2-1	TGTGCCAGCTCACCACCACAGGGTGGTGAGCAGTTCTTC	CASSPPQGGEQFF
-	TRBV2	once	TRBJ2-5	TGTGCCAGCAGTGAAACCGGGATCCCGCAGGAGACCCAGTACTTC	CASSETGIPQETQYF
-	TRBV30	-	TRBJ1-1	TGTGCCTGGAGTTCTGTGAACACTGAAGCTTTCTTT	CAWSSVNTEAFF
TRBD2	TRBV3-1/TRBV3-2	-	TRBJ2-1	TGTGCCAGCAGCCAAGGGCTAGCGGGGGGGCGAAATGAGCAGTTCTTC	CASSQGLAGGRNEQFF
-	TRBV5-5	-	TRBJ1-1	TGTGCCAGCAGCTTACTAGTGAACACTGAAGCTTTCTTT	CASSLLVNTEAFF
-	TRBV30	-	TRBJ2-1	TGTGCCTGGAGTGTAGCCCAGGGCAATGAGCAGTTCTTC	CAWSVAQGNEQFF
TRBD1	TRBV5-1	once	TRBJ1-6	TGCGCCAGCCAAGGACAGGGCGGGTCACCCCTCCACTTT	CASQGQGGSPLHF
-	TRBV11-2	-	TRBJ1-1	TGTGCCAGCAGCTCCCCGCAGGCAGTTTATATGAACACTGAAGCTTTCTTT	CASSSPQAVYMNTEAFF
-	TRBV5-5	-	TRBJ2-1	TGTGCCAGCGTTCTAGATGTCGGTGAGCAGTTCTTC	CASVLDVGEQFF
TRBD2	TRBV24-1	-	TRBJ2-1	TGTGCCACCAGTGGCGGGGGGACTTACAATGAGCAGTTCTTC	CATSGGGTYNEQFF
TRBD1	TRBV19	-	TRBJ1-2	TGTGCCAGTAGTAGGGACAGGGACGGTGGCTACACCTTC	CASSRDRDGGYTF
TRBD2	TRBV28	-	TRBJ2-1	TGTGCCAGCAGTTCCACTAGCGGGGCCTACAATGAGCAGTTCTTC	CASSSTSGAYNEQFF
-	TRBV6-2/TRBV6-3	-	TRBJ1-1	TGTGCCAGCAGTTACGGGGGTCGGACTGAAGCTTTCTTT	CASSYGGRTEAFF
-	TRBV11-2	-	TRBJ1-1	TGTGCCAGCAGAACCCAGGTTCTTATGAACACTGAAGCTTTCTTT	CASRTQVLMNTEAFF
-	TRBV3-1/TRBV3-2	-	TRBJ2-6	TGTGCCAGCAGTCTCAGTGGGGCCAACGTCCTGACTTTC	CASSLSGANVLTF
-	TRBV5-1	-	TRBJ2-5	TGCGCCAGCAGCCCGGGGACTTCCACCTCAGAGACCCAGTACTTC	CASSPGTSTSETQYF
TRBD2	TRBV4-3	-	TRBJ2-3	TGCGCCAGCAGCCAAGATTCTAAGCGGGGACGCACAGATACGCAGTATTTT	CASSQDSKRGRTDTQYF
-	TRBV7-9	-	TRBJ2-6	TGTGCCAGCAGCTTGGCGACAGGCCGGAGGGCCAACGTCCTGACTTTC	CASSLATGRRANVLTF
-	TRBV24-1	-	TRBJ2-2	TGTGCCACCAGATCCGGGACAAACACCGGGGAGCTGTTTTTT	CATRSGTNTGELFF
-	TRBV5-8	-	TRBJ2-3	TGTGCCAGCAGCTTAAGAGGACAGAGCACAGATACGCAGTATTTT	CASSLRGQSTDTQYF
-	TRBV10-3	once	TRBJ2-4	TGTGCCATCAGTGACTTGGGCGACGGGGGAAACGACATTCAGTACTTC	CAISDLGDGGNDIQYF
-	TRBV6-5	-	TRBJ2-2	TGTGCCAGCAGGACCAGATACACCGGGGAGCTGTTTTTT	CASRTRYTGELFF
-	TRBV11-2	-	TRBJ2-4	TGTGCCAGCAGCAGTAGACCCGAGGGAGCCAAAAACATTCAGTACTTC	CASSSRPEGAKNIQYF
-	TRBV19	-	TRBJ2-2	TGTGCCAGTGATGCTTCAGGATTCACCGGGGAGCTGTTTTTT	CASDASGFTGELFF
TRBD1	TRBV19	few	TRBJ1-5	TGTGCCAGTAGTATTTCGGGTCGACAGGGCGGTCAGCCCCAGCATTTT	CASSISGRQGGQPQHF
-	TRBV2	-	TRBJ2-5	TGTGCCAGCAGTGACGGGGGCCCCGGAGGGGAGACCCAGTACTTC	CASSDGGPGGETQYF
-	TRBV12-3/TRBV12-4	once	TRBJ1-2	TGTGCCAGCAGTCCCAGGGGAGGGTGGGGCTACACCTTC	CASSPRGGWGYTF
-	TRBV3-1/TRBV3-2	-	TRBJ2-2	TGTGCCAGCAGCCAAGCAGGGCTGCAGGGGCCCGGGGAGCTGTTTTTT	CASSQAGLQGPGELFF
TRBD2	TRBV9	-	TRBJ2-3	TGTGCCAGCAGCGCCCCCTCGGAGCGGGGGGCGACAGATACGCAGTATTTT	CASSAPSERGATDTQYF
-	TRBV25-1	-	TRBJ2-4	TGTGCCACCCGGGACATAAACATTCAGTACTTC	CATRDINIQYF
TRBD1	TRBV6-5	-	TRBJ1-1	TGTGCCAGCAGTAACAACAGGGGCGGAACTGAAGCTTTCTTT	CASSNNRGGTEAFF
-	TRBV4-3	-	TRBJ1-4	TGCGCCAGCAGCCAAGATTTAACCGGCGGGGAAAAACTGTTTTTT	CASSQDLTGGEKLFF
-	TRBV5-5	-	TRBJ1-6	TGTGCCAGCAGCCTATATAATTCACCCCTCCACTTT	CASSLYNSPLHF
-	TRBV6-6	-	TRBJ1-2	TGTGCCACCTCCTTAATGCAGTATGGCTACACCTTC	CATSLMQYGYTF
-	TRBV19	-	TRBJ2-1	TGTGCCACCGCCGAGAGGGGATTTAGGCAGTTCTTC	CATAERGFRQFF
TRBD2	TRBV7-9	-	TRBJ2-3	TGTGCCAGCAGCTTAGTTAGCGGGTCCCTCACAGATACGCAGTATTTT	CASSLVSGSLTDTQYF
-	TRBV18	once	TRBJ2-5	TGTGCCAGCTCACCCAGGACAGATCAAGAGACCCAGTACTTC	CASSPRTDQETQYF
-	TRBV29-1	-	TRBJ1-4	TGCAGCGTAGGATCACAGGGTTCCAGGGAAAAACTGTTTTTT	CSVGSQGSREKLFF
-	TRBV11-3	-	TRBJ2-3	TGTGCCAGCAGCTTAGCCCGGGGTACGCAGTATTTT	CASSLARGTQYF
TRBD1	TRBV18	-	TRBJ2-6	TGTGCCAGCTCACCACTTACAGGGGGCTCTGGGGCCAACGTCCTGACTTTC	CASSPLTGGSGANVLTF
-	TRBV9	-	TRBJ2-2	TGTGCCAGCAGCCCAAGAGGGGTAACGAACACCGGGGAGCTGTTTTTT	CASSPRGVTNTGELFF
-	TRBV9	-	TRBJ2-2	TGTGCCAGCAGCGCACTAGGGGTGCTAGCGCGGGGCACCGGGGAGCTGTTTTTT	CASSALGVLARGTGELFF
-	TRBV10-2	-	TRBJ1-3	TGCGCCAGCAGTGAGACAGCCCCATCCTCTGGAAACACCATATATTTT	CASSETAPSSGNTIYF
-	TRBV24-1	-	TRBJ2-1	TGTGCCACCAGTGATTTGCACAGAAACAATGAGCAGTTCTTC	CATSDLHRNNEQFF